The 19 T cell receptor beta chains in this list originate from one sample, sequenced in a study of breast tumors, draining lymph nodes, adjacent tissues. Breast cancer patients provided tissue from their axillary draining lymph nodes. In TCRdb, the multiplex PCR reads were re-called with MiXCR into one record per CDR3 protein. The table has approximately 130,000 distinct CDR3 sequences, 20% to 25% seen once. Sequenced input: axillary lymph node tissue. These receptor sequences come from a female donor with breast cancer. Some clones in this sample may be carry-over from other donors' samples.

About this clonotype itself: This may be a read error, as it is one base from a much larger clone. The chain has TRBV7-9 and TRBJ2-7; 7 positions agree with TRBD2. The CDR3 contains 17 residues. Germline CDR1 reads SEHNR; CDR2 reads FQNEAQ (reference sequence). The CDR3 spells CTSSLDGLAGVVYEQYF. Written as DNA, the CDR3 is TGTACCAGCAGCTTAGATGGGCTCGCGGGAGTGGTGTACGAGCAGTACTTC. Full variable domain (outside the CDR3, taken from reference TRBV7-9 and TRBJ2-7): DTGVSQNPRHKITKRGQNVTFRCDPISEHNRLYWYRQTLGQGPEFLTYFQNEAQLEKSRLLSDRFSAERPKGSFSTLEIQRTEQGDSAMYLCTSSLDGLAGVVYEQYFGPGTRLTVT.

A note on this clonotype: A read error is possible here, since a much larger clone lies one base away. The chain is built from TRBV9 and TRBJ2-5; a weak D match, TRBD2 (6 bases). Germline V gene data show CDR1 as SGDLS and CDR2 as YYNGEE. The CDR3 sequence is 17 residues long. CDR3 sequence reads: CASSITDYSVGQETRYF. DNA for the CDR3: TGTGCCAGCAGCATCACGGACTACAGTGTGGGCCAAGAGACCCGGTACTTC.

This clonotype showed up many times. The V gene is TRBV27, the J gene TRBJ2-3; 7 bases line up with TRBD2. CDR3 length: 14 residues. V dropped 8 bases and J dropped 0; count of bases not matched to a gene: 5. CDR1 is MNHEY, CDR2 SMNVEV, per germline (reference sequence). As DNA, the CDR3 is TGTGCCAGCCAGCTAGCGGCGAGCACAGATACGCAGTATTTT. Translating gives CASQLAASTDTQYF.

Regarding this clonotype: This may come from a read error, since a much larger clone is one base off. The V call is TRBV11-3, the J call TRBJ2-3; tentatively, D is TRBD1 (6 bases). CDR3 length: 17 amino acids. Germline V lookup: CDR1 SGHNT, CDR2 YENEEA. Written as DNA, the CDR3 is TGTGCCAGCAGCAAACCTACAGGGCTGTCGGGCACAGTTACGCAGTATTTT. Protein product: CASSKPTGLSGTVTQYF.

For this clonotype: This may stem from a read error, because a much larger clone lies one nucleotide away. The CDR3 DNA reads TGTGCCAGTGGTATGAACCCCGACAATGAGCAGTTCTTC. Translation: CASGMNPDNEQFF. This chain uses TRBV19 with TRBJ2-1, with D hard to call. This CDR3 has 13 amino acids. Germline CDR1 is LNHDA and CDR2 is SQIVND (reference sequence).

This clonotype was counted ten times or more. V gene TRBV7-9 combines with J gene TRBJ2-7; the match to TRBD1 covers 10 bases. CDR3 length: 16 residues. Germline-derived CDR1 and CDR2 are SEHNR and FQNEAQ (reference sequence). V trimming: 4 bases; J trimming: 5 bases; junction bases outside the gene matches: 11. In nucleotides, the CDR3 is TGTGCCAGCAGCTCCCCCGGGACAGGGGTTCCCCACGAGCAGTACTTC. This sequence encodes CASSSPGTGVPHEQYF.

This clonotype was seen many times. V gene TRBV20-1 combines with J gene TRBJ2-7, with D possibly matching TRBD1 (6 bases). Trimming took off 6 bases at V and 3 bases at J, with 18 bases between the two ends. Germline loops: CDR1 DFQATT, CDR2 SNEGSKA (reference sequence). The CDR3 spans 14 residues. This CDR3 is CSAPVGGSGYEQYF. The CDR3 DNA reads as TGCAGTGCACCGGTAGGGGGATCGGGCTACGAGCAGTACTTC.

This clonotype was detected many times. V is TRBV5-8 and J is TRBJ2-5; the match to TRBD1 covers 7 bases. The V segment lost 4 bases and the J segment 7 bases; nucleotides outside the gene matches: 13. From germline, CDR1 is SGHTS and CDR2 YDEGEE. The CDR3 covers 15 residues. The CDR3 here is CASSTTGFSLGTQYF. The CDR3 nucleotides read TGTGCCAGCAGCACGACAGGGTTCAGTTTGGGGACCCAGTACTTC.

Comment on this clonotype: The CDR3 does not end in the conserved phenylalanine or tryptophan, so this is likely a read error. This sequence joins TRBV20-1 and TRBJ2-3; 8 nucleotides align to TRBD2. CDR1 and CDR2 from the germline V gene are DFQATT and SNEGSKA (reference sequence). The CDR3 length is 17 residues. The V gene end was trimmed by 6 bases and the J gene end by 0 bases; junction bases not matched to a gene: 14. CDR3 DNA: TGCAGTGCCCCCCCGGGGGGGCGGAGGGGTAGCACAGATACGCAGTATTAT. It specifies CSAPPGGRRGSTDTQYY.

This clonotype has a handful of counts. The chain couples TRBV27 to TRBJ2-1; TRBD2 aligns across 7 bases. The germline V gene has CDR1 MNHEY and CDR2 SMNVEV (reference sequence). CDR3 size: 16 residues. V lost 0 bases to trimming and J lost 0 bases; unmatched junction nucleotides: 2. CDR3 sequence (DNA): TGTGCCAGCAGTTTATCTGGGAGGGCCTCCTACAATGAGCAGTTCTTC. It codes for CASSLSGRASYNEQFF.

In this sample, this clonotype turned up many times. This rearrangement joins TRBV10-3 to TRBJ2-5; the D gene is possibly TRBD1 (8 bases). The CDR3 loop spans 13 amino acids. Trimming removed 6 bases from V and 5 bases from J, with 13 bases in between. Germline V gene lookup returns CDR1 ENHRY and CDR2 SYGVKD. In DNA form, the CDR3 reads TGTGCCATCAGCGGACAGGGAGGGGAGACCCAGTACTTC. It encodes CAISGQGGETQYF.

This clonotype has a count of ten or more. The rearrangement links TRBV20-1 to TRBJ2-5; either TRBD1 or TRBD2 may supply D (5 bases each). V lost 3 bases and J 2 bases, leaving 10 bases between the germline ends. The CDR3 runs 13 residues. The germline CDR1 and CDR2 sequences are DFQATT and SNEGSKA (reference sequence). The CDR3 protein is CSASRDAQETQYF. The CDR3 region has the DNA TGCAGTGCTAGTCGGGACGCTCAAGAGACCCAGTACTTC.

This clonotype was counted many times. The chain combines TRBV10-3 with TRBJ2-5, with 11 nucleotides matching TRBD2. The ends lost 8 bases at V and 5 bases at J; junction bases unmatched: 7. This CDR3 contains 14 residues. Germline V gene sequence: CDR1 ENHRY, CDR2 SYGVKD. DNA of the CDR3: TGTGCCATCGCTAGCGGGAGGAGCGCGGAGACCCAGTACTTC. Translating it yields CAIASGRSAETQYF.

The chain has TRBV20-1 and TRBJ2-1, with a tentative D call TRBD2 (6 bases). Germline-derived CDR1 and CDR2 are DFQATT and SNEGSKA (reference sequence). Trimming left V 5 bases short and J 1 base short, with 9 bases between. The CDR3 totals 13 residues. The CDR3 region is CSAPSASYNEQFF. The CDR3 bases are TGCAGTGCTCCTAGCGCGTCCTACAATGAGCAGTTCTTC.

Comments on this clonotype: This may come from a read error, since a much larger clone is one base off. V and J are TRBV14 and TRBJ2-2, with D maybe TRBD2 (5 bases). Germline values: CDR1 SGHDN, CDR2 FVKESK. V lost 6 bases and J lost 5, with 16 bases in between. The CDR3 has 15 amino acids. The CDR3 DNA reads TGTGCCAGCAGTCAGACCACGGGGAATACCGGGGAGCTGTTTTTT. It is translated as CASSQTTGNTGELFF. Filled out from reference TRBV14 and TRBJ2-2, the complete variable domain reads EAGVTQFPSHSVIEKGQTVTLRCDPISGHDNLYWYRRVMGKEIKFLLHFVKESKQDESGMPNNRFLAERTGGTYSTLKVQPAELEDSGVYFCASSQTTGNTGELFFGEGSRLTVL.

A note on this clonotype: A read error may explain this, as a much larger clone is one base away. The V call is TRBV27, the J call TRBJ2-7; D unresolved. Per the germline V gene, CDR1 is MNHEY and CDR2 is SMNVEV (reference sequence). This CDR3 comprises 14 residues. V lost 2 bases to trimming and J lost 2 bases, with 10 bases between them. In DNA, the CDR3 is TGTGCCAGCAGTTTAAGGAGAGAGGCCTACGAGCAGTACTTC. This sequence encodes CASSLRREAYEQYF.

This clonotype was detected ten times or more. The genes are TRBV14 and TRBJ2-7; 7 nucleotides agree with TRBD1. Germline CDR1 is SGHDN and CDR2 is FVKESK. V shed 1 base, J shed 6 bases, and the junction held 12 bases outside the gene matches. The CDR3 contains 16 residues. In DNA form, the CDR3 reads TGTGCCAGCAGCCAAGTTTTGACAGGGCGTACCCGCGAGCAGTACTTC. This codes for CASSQVLTGRTREQYF.

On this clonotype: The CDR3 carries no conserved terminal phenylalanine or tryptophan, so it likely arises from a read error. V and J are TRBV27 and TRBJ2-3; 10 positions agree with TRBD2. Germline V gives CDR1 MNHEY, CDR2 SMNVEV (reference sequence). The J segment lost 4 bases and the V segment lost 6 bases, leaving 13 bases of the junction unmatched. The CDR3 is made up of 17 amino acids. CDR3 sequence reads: CASSLKIAGGRADTQYL. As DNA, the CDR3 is TGTGCCAGCAGCCTTAAAATAGCGGGAGGCCGCGCAGATACGCAGTATTTA.

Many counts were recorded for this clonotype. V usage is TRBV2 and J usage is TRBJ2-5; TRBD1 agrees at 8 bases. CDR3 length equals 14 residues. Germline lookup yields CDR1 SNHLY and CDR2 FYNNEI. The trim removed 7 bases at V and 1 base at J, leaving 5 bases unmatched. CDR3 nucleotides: TGTGCCAGCAAGAAGGGACAGGCCCAAGAGACCCAGTACTTC. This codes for CASKKGQAQETQYF.